This TCR beta chain emerged from a study of cytomegalovirus exposure and HLA in healthy donors. A multiplex PCR was run with 60 Vbeta primers and 13 Jbeta primers. The table came from immunoSEQ multiplex PCR; TCRdb's copy has only in-frame clones and leaves some out. The profile shows some 110,000 clones, over 60% of them singletons. Germline-derived CDR1 and CDR2 are MNHNY and SVGAGI (reference sequence). The CDR3 has 14 amino acids. V dropped 2 bases and J dropped 6 bases, with 10 bases sitting between them. In its sample, this clone was seen a few times. Its target is not known. Study-wide results and caveats: Researchers counted 164 TCR beta chains as cytomegalovirus-associated.

The TCR was taken from a woman in her 50s in good health and CMV-seropositive. V gene TRBV6-6 combines with J gene TRBJ1-4; D perhaps matches TRBD1 (5 bases). The sample was PBMCs. CDR3 region: CASSYGGFDEKLFF. The CDR3 nucleotides are TGTGCCAGCAGTTACGGGGGGTTCGATGAAAAACTGTTTTTT.